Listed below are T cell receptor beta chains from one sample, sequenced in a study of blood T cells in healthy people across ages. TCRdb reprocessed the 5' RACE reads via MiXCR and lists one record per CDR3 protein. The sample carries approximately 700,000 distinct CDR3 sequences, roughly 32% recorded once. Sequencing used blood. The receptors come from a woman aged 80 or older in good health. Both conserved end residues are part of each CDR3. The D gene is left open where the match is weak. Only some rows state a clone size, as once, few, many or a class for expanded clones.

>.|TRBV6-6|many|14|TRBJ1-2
TGTGCCAGCAGTTACCTAACCTATAACTATGGCTACACCTTC
CASSYLTYNYGYTF
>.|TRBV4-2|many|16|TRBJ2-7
TGTGCCAGCAGCCAAGATATGTCGGGCACCCCCTACGAGCAGTACTTC
CASSQDMSGTPYEQYF
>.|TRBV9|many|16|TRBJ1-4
TGTGCCAGCAGCCCCTCGGGGGCGGACTTTAATGAAAAACTGTTTTTT
CASSPSGADFNEKLFF
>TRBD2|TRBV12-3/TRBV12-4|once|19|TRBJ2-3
TGTGCCAGCAGTCCAGTGGGGACTAGCGGGGGGGGGAGCGCAGATACGCAGTATTTT
CASSPVGTSGGGSADTQYF
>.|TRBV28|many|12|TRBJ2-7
TGTGCCAGCAGCGAAGTGAGGTACGAGCAGTACTTC
CASSEVRYEQYF
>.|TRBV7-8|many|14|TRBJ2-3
TGTGCCAGCAGCGTCGTTCAAAACACAGATACGCAGTATTTT
CASSVVQNTDTQYF
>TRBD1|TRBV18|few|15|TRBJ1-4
TGTGCCAGCTCACTACAGGGGGCACCTAATGAAAAACTGTTTTTT
CASSLQGAPNEKLFF
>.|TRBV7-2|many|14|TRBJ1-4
TGTGCCAGCAGCTTAGACGCATTAAATGAAAAACTGTTTTTT
CASSLDALNEKLFF
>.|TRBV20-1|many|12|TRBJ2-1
TGCAGTGCTCCCGACAACTTCAATGAGCAGTTCTTC
CSAPDNFNEQFF
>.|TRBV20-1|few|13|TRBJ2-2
TGCAGTGCTAGAAGGACGGTCACCGGGGAGCTGTTTTTT
CSARRTVTGELFF
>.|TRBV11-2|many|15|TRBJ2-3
TGTGCCAGCAGCCTAACCTCGGATCTCCCAGATACGCAGTATTTT
CASSLTSDLPDTQYF
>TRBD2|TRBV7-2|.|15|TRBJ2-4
TGTGCCAGCAGCTTGGGCCTAGCGGGGGGGGTCCTTCAGTACTTC
CASSLGLAGGVLQYF
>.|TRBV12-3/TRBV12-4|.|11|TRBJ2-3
TGTGCCAGCGTCAGTGCAGATATGGAGTATTTT
CASVSADMEYF
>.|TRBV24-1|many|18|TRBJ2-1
TGTGCCACCAGTGATTTGATGGTTCGCCCGAGCTCCTGCAATGAGCAGTTCTTC
CATSDLMVRPSSCNEQFF
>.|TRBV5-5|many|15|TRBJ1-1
TGTGCCAGCAGCTTGGCCGGGAGCGGGAACACTGAAGCTTTCTTT
CASSLAGSGNTEAFF
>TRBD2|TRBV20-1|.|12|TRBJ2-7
TGCAGTGCCAGACGGACTAGCTCCGAGCAGTACTTC
CSARRTSSEQYF
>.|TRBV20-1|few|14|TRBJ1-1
TGCAGTGCTAGAGAGCGGGGGCAGAGGACTGAAGCTTTCTTT
CSARERGQRTEAFF
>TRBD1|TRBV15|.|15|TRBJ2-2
TGTGCCACCAGCAGGAGACAGGGCAACACCGGGGAGCTGTTTTTT
CATSRRQGNTGELFF
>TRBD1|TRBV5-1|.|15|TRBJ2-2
TGCGCCAGCAGCTTGGCAGGACAGGCTTCGGGGGAGCTGTTTTTT
CASSLAGQASGELFF
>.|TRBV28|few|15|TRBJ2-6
TGTGCCAGCAGTTCAAGAGTTGCTGGGGCCAACGTCCTGACTTTC
CASSSRVAGANVLTF
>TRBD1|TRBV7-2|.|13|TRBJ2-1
TGTGCCAGCAGCGAGGGGACAGGAGTTTACGGGTTCTTC
CASSEGTGVYGFF
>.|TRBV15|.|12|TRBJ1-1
TGTGCCACCAGCAGAGGGGGGGCTCGGAGTTTCTTT
CATSRGGARSFF
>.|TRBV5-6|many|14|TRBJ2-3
TGTGCCAGCAGCTTGATGTCGGGGTCAGATACGCAGTATTTT
CASSLMSGSDTQYF
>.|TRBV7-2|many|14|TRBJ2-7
TGTGCCAGCAGCTTAGCGCTCGGGCTCTACGAGCAGTACTTC
CASSLALGLYEQYF
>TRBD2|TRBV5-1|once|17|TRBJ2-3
TGCGCCAGCAGCTTGGCGACTAGCGGGAAGGGCACAGATACGCAGTATTTT
CASSLATSGKGTDTQYF
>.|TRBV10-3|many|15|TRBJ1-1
TGTGCCATCAGGGATAACAGGGTTATGAACACTGAAGCTTTCTTT
CAIRDNRVMNTEAFF
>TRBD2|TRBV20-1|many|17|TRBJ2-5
TGCAGTGCTAGAGTGGTCACGGGCGGGGGATCCCGAGAGACCCAGTACTTC
CSARVVTGGGSRETQYF
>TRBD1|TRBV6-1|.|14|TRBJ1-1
TGTGCCAGCAGTGAAACAGGGGGCGTCACTGAAGCTTTCTTT
CASSETGGVTEAFF
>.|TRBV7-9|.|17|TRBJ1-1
TGTGCCAGCAGCCCTCGGACAGCTCGGGAGGGAAACACTGAAGCTTTCTTT
CASSPRTAREGNTEAFF
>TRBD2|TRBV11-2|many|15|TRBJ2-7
TGTGCCAGCAGCTTAGTGGGCGGGGGAAGAGGAGAGCAGTACTTC
CASSLVGGGRGEQYF
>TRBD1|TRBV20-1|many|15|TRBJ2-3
TGCAGTGCTAGTTTCCCCGGGACAGGGGGACATACGCAGTATTTT
CSASFPGTGGHTQYF
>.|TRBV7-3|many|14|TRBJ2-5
TGTGCCAGCAGCTTATCTGCGTGGGGCGAGACCCAGTACTTC
CASSLSAWGETQYF
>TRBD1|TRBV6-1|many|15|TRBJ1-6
TGTGCCAGCAGAGGCGGACAGGTACCATCCACACCCCTCCACTTT
CASRGGQVPSTPLHF
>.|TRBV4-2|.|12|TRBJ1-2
TGTGCCAGCAGCCAAGACAGGACTGGCTACACCTTC
CASSQDRTGYTF
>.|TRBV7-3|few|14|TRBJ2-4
TGTGCCAGCAGCTGGGGGGGGCCTGACAATGAGCAGTACTTC
CASSWGGPDNEQYF
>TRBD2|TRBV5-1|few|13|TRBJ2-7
TGCGCCAGCAGCTTACCTAGCGGGTACGAGCAGTACTTC
CASSLPSGYEQYF
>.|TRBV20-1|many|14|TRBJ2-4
TGCAGTGCTAGAAAAGGGGAGGCCAAAAACATTCAGTACTTC
CSARKGEAKNIQYF
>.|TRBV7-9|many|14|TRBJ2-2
TGTGCCAGCAGCTCGGTAACAGGGACCGGGGAGCTGTTTTTT
CASSSVTGTGELFF
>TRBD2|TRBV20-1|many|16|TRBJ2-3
TGCAGTGCCTCGCATAGGGGAGGGTCTAGCACAGATACGCAGTATTTT
CSASHRGGSSTDTQYF
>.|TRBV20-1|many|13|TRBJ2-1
TGCAGTGCCAGCGGTCCGGGGGTCTATGAGCAGTTCTTC
CSASGPGVYEQFF
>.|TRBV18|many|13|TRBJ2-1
TGTGCCAGCTCACCACCGCAAGTCACCGAGCAGTTCTTC
CASSPPQVTEQFF
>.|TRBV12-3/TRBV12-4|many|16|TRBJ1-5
TGTGCCAGCAGTCGATCTTCGGGGGGGGCAAGTCAGCCCCAGCATTTT
CASSRSSGGASQPQHF
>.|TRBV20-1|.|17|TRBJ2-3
TGCAGTGCTAGAGTTCTAGCGCGGGACCAGAGCACAGATACGCAGTATTTT
CSARVLARDQSTDTQYF
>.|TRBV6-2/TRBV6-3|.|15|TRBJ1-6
TGTGCCAGCAGTTCCGGGACGTTTGGGATTTCACCCCTCCACTTT
CASSSGTFGISPLHF
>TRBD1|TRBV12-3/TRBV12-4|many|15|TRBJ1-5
TGTGCCAGCAGCATGACAGGGGATGGCAATCAGCCCCAGCATTTT
CASSMTGDGNQPQHF
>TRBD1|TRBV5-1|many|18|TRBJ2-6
TGCGCCAGCAGCGTACAGGGGGCTTCGCTCTCTGGGGCCAACGTCCTGACTTTC
CASSVQGASLSGANVLTF
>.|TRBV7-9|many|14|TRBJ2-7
TGTGCCAGCAGCGAACGGGCAGCCTCCTACGAGCAGTACTTC
CASSERAASYEQYF
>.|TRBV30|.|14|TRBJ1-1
TGTGCCTGGAGTATCCCGACGGTGAACACTGAAGCTTTCTTT
CAWSIPTVNTEAFF
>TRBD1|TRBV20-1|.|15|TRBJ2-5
TGCAGTGCTAGTGGGGACAGGGGGGACCAAGAGACCCAGTACTTC
CSASGDRGDQETQYF
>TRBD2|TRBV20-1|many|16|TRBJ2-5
TGCAGTGCATCATTCGGGGGGGTCGTTTACCAAGAGACCCAGTACTTC
CSASFGGVVYQETQYF
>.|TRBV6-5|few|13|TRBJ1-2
TGTGCCAGCAGCACCGGACCCTCATCAGGCTACACCTTC
CASSTGPSSGYTF
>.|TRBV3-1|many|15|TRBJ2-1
TGTGCCAGCAGCCAAGAGGGCGTGGGTTACAATGAGCAGTTCTTC
CASSQEGVGYNEQFF
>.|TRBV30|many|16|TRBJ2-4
TGTGCCTGGAGTGTATGGGAGCTCGGGACCAAAAACATTCAGTACTTC
CAWSVWELGTKNIQYF